What follows is one TCR beta chain and its context. Its cognate antigen is unknown. Treatment of the sample: roughly 18 received Ad26.COV2.S at low or high dose, single or two shots; roughly 5 received placebo; per-sample allocation not given. Sampling occurred on day 63 after the first vaccine or placebo injection. An adult of 18-55 years in Boston served as donor. This specimen comes from a study of Ad26.COV2.S vaccination and SARS-CoV-2 variants. Study information: By the intramuscular route, Ad26.COV2.S was given once, or twice 56 days apart. Study-level points and caveats: Vaccine and placebo recipients had similar non-spike TCR breadth. Compared with placebo recipients, vaccine recipients had higher spike-specific TCR breadth.

The V segment lost 5 bases and the J segment 6 bases; nucleotides outside the gene matches: 9. The germline CDR1 and CDR2 sequences are SGHVS and FQNEAQ. The CDR3 is 16 amino acids. Profiled with immunoSEQ multiplex PCR; TCRdb holds only in-frame clones, not every one. The data hold about 220,000 clones, with 70% to 90% observed a single time. This receptor was taken from a person aged 18-60 years who received the Ad26.COV2.S COVID-19 vaccine or a placebo. Sequencing was performed on peripheral blood, taken in a trial of Ad26.COV2.S vaccine versus placebo. This chain uses TRBV7-8 with TRBJ1-6; 8 bases match TRBD1. The CDR3 DNA follows: TGTGCCAGCAGCCTCCGGGGGACAGGAGTTAATTCACCCCTCCACTTT. Residues: CASSLRGTGVNSPLHF.